A single sample gave rise to the 17 T cell receptor beta chains below, sequenced in a study of somatic mutations in cytotoxic T cells in rheumatoid arthritis. The table came from immunoSEQ multiplex PCR; TCRdb's copy has only in-frame clones and leaves some out. The sample consists of about 25,000 clones, roughly 70% of them appearing once. Sequencing used CD8+ T cells sorted from blood. The receptors come from a woman aged 18-29 years in good health.

This clone qualifies as medium-sized. The chain links TRBV11-2 to TRBJ1-2, with 7 bases aligning to TRBD1. The junction had 4 bases not matched to a gene; V was cut back by 5 bases and J by 4 bases. Germline V gene lookup returns CDR1 SGHAT and CDR2 FQNNGV. The CDR3 is 13 residues long. The CDR3 loop reads CASSPTGSYGYTF. The CDR3 nucleotides read TGTGCCAGCAGCCCGACAGGGAGCTATGGCTACACCTTC.

This clone was observed once. This sequence joins TRBV2 and TRBJ1-1, with D perhaps matching TRBD1 (6 bases). Germline V gene lookup returns CDR1 SNHLY and CDR2 FYNNEI. CDR3 length equals 14 residues. V was pared by 7 bases and J by 3 bases, with 15 bases between. CDR3 DNA: TGTGCCAGCAAATGGAAGGGGGTAGACACTGAAGCTTTCTTT. This encodes CASKWKGVDTEAFF.

This sequence joins TRBV2 and TRBJ2-7; D remains unclear. Germline-derived CDR1 and CDR2 are SNHLY and FYNNEI. The CDR3 length is 13 residues. Trimming took 4 bases from V and 2 from J, leaving 9 bases between them. The CDR3 is CASSGRLAYEQYV. DNA of the CDR3: TGTGCCAGCAGTGGACGTCTGGCCTACGAGCAGTACGTC.

The V and J genes are TRBV11-2 and TRBJ2-2, with 7 bases lining up with TRBD2. Trimming cost V 5 bases and J 10 bases; bases outside gene matches: 7. The CDR3 runs to 13 residues. Germline V gives CDR1 SGHAT, CDR2 FQNNGV. CDR3 nucleotide sequence: TGTGCCAGCAGCCTCTTGACTAGCCCGGAGCTGTTTTTT. This codes for CASSLLTSPELFF. The whole variable domain, remainder taken from reference TRBV11-2 and TRBJ2-2, is EAGVAQSPRYKIIEKRQSVAFWCNPISGHATLYWYQQILGQGPKLLIQFQNNGVVDDSQLPKDRFSAERLKGVDSTLKIQPAKLEDSAVYLCASSLLTSPELFFGEGSRLTVL.

The CDR3 nucleotides are TGTGCCAGCAGACCGACACCCTCCTCTGGAAACACCATATATTTT. Encoded protein: CASRPTPSSGNTIYF. V and J are TRBV6-5 and TRBJ1-3; D remains unclear. CDR1 is MNHEY and CDR2 is SVGAGI in the germline V gene. The CDR3 consists of 15 residues. V gave up 6 bases and J gave up 0 bases, with 12 bases separating them.

This sequence joins TRBV27 and TRBJ1-2; D is perhaps TRBD1 (6 bases). Trimming removed 10 bases from V and 2 bases from J, with 11 bases in between. Germline V gene data show CDR1 as MNHEY and CDR2 as SMNVEV (reference sequence). The CDR3 is 12 amino acids. The CDR3 bases are TGTGCCACCCTGGACAGCAACTATGGCTACACCTTC. This sequence encodes CATLDSNYGYTF.

The chain is built from TRBV6-1 and TRBJ2-7, with a weak D call TRBD2 (6 bases). V was shortened by 1 base and J by 3 bases, with 7 bases between the two germline ends. CDR1 and CDR2 (germline): MNHNS, SASEGT. The CDR3 runs to 13 residues. The CDR3 loop is CASSEVGGYEQYV. In DNA form, the CDR3 reads TGTGCCAGCAGTGAAGTGGGGGGCTACGAGCAGTACGTC.

Here the CDR3 DNA reads TGTGCCAGCAGCTTGGTCTATGGATCCAATGAGCAGTTCTTC. Translating gives CASSLVYGSNEQFF. The V call is TRBV5-5, the J call TRBJ2-1; D is uncertain. The V gene's germline CDR1 is SGHKS and CDR2 YYEKEE (reference sequence). V was cut by 0 bases and J by 6 bases, with 10 bases left in between. This CDR3 is 14 amino acids long.

The rearrangement links TRBV27 to TRBJ1-1, with TRBD1 matching 10 bases. Trimming at V came to 6 bases and at J to 1 base, leaving 8 bases not matched to a gene. CDR1 and CDR2 (germline): MNHEY, SMNVEV (reference sequence). The CDR3 has 16 residues. The CDR3 loop is CASSSGTGASNTEAFF. The CDR3 DNA reads as TGTGCCAGCAGCTCCGGGACAGGGGCCTCGAACACTGAAGCTTTCTTT.

Here the CDR3 reads CASSEALDGSGELFF. CDR3 nucleotides: TGTGCCAGCAGTGAAGCGCTAGATGGGAGCGGGGAGCTGTTTTTT. V is TRBV6-1 and J is TRBJ2-2; the D gene is possibly TRBD2 (5 bases). The ends were cut back, 0 bases at V and 7 bases at J, with 12 bases in the middle. The CDR3 loop spans 15 amino acids. CDR1 MNHNS and CDR2 SASEGT come from the germline V gene.

The chain combines TRBV19 with TRBJ2-1, with D possibly matching TRBD1 (5 bases). The CDR3 length is 14 residues. V lost 1 base and J 6 bases, leaving 10 bases between the germline ends. CDR1 LNHDA and CDR2 SQIVND come from the germline V gene (reference sequence). CDR3 coding DNA: TGTGCCAGTAGTATAGGAACAGGCGGCAATGAGCAGTTCTTC. Amino acids: CASSIGTGGNEQFF.

The J gene is TRBJ1-5, the V gene TRBV28; 8 bases map to TRBD1. CDR1 is MDHEN and CDR2 is SYDVKM in the germline V gene. Germline trimming cut 5 bases from V and 5 bases from J; bases unmatched to any gene: 5. The CDR3 is made up of 14 amino acids. The CDR3 DNA is TGTGCCAGCAGTCCGGACAGGGACCATCAGCCCCAGCATTTT. Its translation: CASSPDRDHQPQHF.

The sample holds one count of this clone. The chain couples TRBV2 to TRBJ1-3; tentatively, D is TRBD1 (5 bases). The germline gives CDR1 SNHLY, CDR2 FYNNEI. With 0 bases removed from V and 8 bases from J, the gap between germline ends came to 17 bases. CDR3 length equals 16 residues. The CDR3 sequence: CASSEAWDGGAHTIYF. CDR3 in DNA: TGTGCCAGCAGTGAAGCGTGGGACGGCGGAGCCCACACCATATATTTT. Full variable domain (missing parts from reference TRBV2 and TRBJ1-3): EPEVTQTPSHQVTQMGQEVILRCVPISNHLYFYWYRQILGQKVEFLVSFYNNEISEKSEIFDDQFSVERPDGSNFTLKIRSTKLEDSAMYFCASSEAWDGGAHTIYFGEGSWLTVV.

The V and J genes are TRBV7-6 and TRBJ2-3; 9 bases are a match to TRBD2. Germline CDR1 reads SGHVS; CDR2 reads FNYEAQ. The length of the CDR3 is 17 residues. The junction had 8 bases not matched to a gene; V was cut back by 2 bases and J by 2 bases. Written as DNA, the CDR3 is TGTGCCAGCAGCTTATATTGGGTAGCGGGAGTCACAGATACGCAGTATTTT. This gives the protein CASSLYWVAGVTDTQYF.

The chain links TRBV9 to TRBJ2-1, with 11 bases fitting TRBD2. Germline CDR1 is SGDLS and CDR2 is YYNGEE. The CDR3 is 15 amino acids. The V gene end was trimmed by 3 bases and the J gene end by 9 bases; junction bases not matched to a gene: 8. This CDR3 reads CASSDSGGAYVEQFF. CDR3 DNA sequence: TGTGCCAGCAGCGATAGCGGGGGGGCGTATGTTGAGCAGTTCTTC.

The chain carries TRBV6-5 and TRBJ1-6; D perhaps matches TRBD1 (5 bases). The V gene's germline CDR1 is MNHEY and CDR2 SVGAGI. The CDR3 runs to 15 residues. V was pared by 0 bases and J by 6 bases, with 9 bases between. CDR3 region: CASSYSAGSNSPLHF. The CDR3 nucleotides read TGTGCCAGCAGTTACTCAGCAGGGTCTAATTCACCCCTCCACTTT.

This chain links TRBV11-2 with TRBJ2-1, with D unclear. This CDR3 comprises 15 residues. V dropped 7 bases and J dropped 7 bases, with 20 bases sitting between them. Germline values: CDR1 SGHAT, CDR2 FQNNGV. The CDR3 sequence is CASIPLIVAGNEQFF. DNA of the CDR3: TGTGCCAGCATCCCCCTAATCGTAGCCGGTAATGAGCAGTTCTTC.